This T cell receptor (beta chain) was identified during a study of post-analysis software for immune sequencing data. Unique molecular identifiers tagged the TCR beta cDNA libraries. TCRdb re-analysed the PCR reads in MiXCR, keeping a single row per CDR3 protein. The table records under 900,000 distinct CDR3 sequences, under 70% of them present only once. The sequencing input was blood. This TCR derives from a girl between 10 and 17 years old with multiple sclerosis.

The CDR3 nucleotides read TGCGCCAGCAGCTTCTCCTCAGGGCCCTCCTACGAGCAGTACTTC. Encoded protein: CASSFSSGPSYEQYF. This chain joins TRBV5-1 and TRBJ2-7; the D gene is possibly TRBD1 (5 bases). Between the trimmed V and J ends, which lost 2 bases and 0 bases, there was a span of 12 bases. The CDR3 covers 15 residues. Germline V gene data show CDR1 as SGHRS and CDR2 as YFSETQ.